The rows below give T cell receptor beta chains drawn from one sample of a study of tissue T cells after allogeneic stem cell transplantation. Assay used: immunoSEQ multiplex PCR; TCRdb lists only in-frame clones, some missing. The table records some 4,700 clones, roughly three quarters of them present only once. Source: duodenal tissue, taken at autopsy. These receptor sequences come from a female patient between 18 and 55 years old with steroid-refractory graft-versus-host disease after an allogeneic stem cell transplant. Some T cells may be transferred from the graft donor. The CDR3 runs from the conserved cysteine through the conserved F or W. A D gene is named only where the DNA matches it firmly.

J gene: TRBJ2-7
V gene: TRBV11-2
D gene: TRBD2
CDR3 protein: CASSPLAGGWEQYF

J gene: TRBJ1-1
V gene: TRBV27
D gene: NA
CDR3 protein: CASRGRLTEAFF

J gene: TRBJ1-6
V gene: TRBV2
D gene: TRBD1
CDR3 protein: CASSFRGGYNSPLHF

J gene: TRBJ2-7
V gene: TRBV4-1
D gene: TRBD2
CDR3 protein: CASSQRGLAGNYEQYF

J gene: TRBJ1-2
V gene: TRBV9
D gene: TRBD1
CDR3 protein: CASSVGRDSRYGYTF

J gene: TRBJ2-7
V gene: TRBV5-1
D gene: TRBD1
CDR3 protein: CASSSTGGHTYEQYF

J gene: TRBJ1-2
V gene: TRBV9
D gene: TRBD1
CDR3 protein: CASSAGTGNYGYTF

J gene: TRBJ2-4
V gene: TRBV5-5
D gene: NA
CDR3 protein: CASSSVKSGGDIQYF

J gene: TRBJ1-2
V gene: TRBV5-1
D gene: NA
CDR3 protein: CASSLQVNYGYTF

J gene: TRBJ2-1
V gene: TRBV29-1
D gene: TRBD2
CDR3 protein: CSVEGTSGRKSYNEQFF

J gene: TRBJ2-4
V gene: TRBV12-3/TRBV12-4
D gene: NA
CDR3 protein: CASSFGTHIQYF

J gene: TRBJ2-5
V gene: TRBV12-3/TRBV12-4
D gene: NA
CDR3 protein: CASSLVGETQYF

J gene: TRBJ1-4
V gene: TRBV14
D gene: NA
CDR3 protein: CASSPRGGFATNEKLFF

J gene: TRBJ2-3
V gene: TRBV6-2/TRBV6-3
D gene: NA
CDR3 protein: CASSYFATRDTQYF

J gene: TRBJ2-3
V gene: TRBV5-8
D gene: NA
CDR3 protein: CASSLEAVSTDTQYF

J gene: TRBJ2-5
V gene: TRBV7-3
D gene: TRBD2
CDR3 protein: CASSLSRVTSGRRETQYF

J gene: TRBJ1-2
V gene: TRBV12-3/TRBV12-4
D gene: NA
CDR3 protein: CASSFDPNYGYTF

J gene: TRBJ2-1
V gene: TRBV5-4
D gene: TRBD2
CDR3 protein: CASSTGLAGGRHEQFF

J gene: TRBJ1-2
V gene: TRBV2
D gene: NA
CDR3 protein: CASSLGRANYGYTF

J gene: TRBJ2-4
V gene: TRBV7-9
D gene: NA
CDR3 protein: CASSPTVRLAKNIQYF

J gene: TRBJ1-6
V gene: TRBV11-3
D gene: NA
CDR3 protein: CASSLDSSYNSPLHF

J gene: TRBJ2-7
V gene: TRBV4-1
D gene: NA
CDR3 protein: CASSQDRGQGTYEQYF

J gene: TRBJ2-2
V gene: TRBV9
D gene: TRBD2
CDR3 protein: CASSPGGAGELFF

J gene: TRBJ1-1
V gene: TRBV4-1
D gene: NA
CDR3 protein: CASSQGVMNTEAFF

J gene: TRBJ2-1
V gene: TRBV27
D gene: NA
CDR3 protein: CASSLRTGRYNEQFF

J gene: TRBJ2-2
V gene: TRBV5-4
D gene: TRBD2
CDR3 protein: CASSLGGGPIGELFF

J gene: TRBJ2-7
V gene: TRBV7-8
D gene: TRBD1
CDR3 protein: CASSRDRRPYEQYF

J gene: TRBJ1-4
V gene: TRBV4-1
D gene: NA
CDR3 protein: CASNLGANEKLFF

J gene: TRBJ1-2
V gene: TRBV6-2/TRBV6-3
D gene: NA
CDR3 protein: CASSYSRAGYGYTF

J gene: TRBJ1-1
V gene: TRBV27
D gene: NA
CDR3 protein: CASSLSAMEGSTEAFF

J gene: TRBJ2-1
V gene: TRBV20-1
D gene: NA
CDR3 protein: CSARSVNEQFF

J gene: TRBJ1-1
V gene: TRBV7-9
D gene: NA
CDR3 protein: CASSLERHRRNTEAFF

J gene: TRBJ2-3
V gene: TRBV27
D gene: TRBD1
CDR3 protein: CASSLWTGGGDTQYF

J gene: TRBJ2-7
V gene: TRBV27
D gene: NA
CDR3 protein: CASSLDNLYEQYF

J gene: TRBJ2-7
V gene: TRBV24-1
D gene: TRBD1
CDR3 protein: CATSDSGTAWYEQYF

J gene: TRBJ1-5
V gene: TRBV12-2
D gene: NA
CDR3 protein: CASRSHSSNQPQHF

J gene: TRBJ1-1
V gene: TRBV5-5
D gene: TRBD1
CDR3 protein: CASSLAGQVLKFPLNTEAFF

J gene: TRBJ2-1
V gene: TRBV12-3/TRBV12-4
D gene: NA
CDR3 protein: CASSLAHEQFF

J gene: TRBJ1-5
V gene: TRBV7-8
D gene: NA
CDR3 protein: CASSLGNNQPQHF

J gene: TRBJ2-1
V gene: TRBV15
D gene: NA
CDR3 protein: CATSRGVDSYNEQFF

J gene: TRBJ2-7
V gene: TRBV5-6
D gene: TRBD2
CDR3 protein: CASSTFAGVYEQYF

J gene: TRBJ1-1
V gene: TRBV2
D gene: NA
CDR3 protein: CASSELGGDTEAFF

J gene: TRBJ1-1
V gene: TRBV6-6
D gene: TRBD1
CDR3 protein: CASKGQGETEAFF

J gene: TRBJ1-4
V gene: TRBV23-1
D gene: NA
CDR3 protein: CASSQSQTEPNEKLFF

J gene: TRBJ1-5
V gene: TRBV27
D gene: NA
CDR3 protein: CASSLSRGNQPQHF

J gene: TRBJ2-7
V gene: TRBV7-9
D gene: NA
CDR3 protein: CASRDLSNYEQYF

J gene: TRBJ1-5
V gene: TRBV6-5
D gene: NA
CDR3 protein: CASSYSARLQPQHF

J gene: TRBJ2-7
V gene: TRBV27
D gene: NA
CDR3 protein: CASSFAGTYEQYF

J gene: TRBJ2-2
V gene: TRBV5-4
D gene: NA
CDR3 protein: CASSRLAGPPIGELFF

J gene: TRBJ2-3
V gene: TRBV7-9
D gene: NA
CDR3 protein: CASSLRNTDTQYF

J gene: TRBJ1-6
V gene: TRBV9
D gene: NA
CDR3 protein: CASSVGASSYNSPLHF